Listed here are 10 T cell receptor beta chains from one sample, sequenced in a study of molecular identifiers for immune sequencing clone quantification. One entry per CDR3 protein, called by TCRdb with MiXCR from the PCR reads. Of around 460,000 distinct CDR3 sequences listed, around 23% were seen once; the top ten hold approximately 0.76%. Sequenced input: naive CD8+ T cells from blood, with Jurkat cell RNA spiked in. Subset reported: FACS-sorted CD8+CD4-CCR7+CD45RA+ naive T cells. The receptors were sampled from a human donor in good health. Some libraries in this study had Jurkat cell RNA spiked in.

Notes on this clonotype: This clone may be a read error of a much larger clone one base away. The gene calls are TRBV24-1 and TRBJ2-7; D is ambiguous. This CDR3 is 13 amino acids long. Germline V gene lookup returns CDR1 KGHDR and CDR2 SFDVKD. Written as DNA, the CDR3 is TGTGCCACCAGTGACACCCCGGCGCACGATCAGTACTTC. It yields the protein CATSDTPAHDQYF.

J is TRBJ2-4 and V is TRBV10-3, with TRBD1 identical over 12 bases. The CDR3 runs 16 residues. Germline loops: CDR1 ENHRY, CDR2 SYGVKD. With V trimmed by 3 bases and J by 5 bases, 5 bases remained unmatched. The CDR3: CAISEGDRGHENIQYF. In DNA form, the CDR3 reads TGTGCCATCAGTGAAGGGGACAGGGGGCATGAAAACATTCAGTACTTC.

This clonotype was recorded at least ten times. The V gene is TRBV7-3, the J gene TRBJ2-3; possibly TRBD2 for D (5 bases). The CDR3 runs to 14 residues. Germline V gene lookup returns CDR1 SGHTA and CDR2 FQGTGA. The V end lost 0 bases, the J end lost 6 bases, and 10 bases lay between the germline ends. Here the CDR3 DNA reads TGTGCCAGCAGCTTAACGGACTTTAAGGATACGCAGTATTTT. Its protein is CASSLTDFKDTQYF.

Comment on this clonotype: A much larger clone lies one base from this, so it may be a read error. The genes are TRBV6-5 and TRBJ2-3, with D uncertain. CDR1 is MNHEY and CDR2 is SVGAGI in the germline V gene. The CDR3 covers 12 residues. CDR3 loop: CATEDVTDTQCF. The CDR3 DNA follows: TGTGCCACCGAGGACGTCACAGATACGCAGTGTTTT.

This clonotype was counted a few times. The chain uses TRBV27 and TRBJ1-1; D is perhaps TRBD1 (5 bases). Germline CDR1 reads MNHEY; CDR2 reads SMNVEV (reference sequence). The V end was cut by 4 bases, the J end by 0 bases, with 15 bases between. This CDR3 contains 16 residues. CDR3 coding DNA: TGTGCCAGCAGTTCTCACAGGACCGATATGAACACTGAAGCTTTCTTT. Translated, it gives CASSSHRTDMNTEAFF.

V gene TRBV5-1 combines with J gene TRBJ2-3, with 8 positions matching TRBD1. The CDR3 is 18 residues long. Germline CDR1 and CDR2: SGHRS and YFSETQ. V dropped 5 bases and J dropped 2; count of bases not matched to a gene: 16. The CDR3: CASRHGQGITKSTDTQYF. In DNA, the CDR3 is TGCGCCAGCAGGCATGGACAGGGAATCACCAAATCCACAGATACGCAGTATTTT.

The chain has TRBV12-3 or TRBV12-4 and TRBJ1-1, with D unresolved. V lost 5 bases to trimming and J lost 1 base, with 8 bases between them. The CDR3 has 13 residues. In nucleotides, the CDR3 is TGTGCCAGCAGTCCAAGACGGAACACTGAAGCTTTCTTT. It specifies CASSPRRNTEAFF.

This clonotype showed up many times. The chain's CDR3 is CASSDPDRSSTDTQYF. In nucleotides, the CDR3 is TGTGCCAGCAGTGACCCCGACAGAAGTAGCACAGATACGCAGTATTTT. The genes are TRBV2 and TRBJ2-3; D is possibly TRBD1 (5 bases). The CDR3 has 16 residues. Germline V gives CDR1 SNHLY, CDR2 FYNNEI. Trimming removed 3 bases at V and 0 bases at J, with 13 bases between.

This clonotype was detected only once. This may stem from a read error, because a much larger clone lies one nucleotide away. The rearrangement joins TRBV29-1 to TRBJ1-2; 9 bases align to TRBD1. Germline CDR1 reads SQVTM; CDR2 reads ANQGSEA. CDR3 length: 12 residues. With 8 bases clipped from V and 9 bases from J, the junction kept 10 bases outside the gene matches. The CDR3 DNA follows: TGCAGCATATGGGACAGGGAAGCGAGCTACACCTTC. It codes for CSIWDREASYTF.

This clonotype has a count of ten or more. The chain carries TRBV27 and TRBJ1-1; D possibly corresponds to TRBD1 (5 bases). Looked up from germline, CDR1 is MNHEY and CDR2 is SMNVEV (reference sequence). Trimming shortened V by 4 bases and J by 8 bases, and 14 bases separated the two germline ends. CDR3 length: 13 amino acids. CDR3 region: CASSYYRSAEAFF. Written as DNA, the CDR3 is TGTGCCAGCAGTTACTACAGGTCCGCGGAAGCTTTCTTT.